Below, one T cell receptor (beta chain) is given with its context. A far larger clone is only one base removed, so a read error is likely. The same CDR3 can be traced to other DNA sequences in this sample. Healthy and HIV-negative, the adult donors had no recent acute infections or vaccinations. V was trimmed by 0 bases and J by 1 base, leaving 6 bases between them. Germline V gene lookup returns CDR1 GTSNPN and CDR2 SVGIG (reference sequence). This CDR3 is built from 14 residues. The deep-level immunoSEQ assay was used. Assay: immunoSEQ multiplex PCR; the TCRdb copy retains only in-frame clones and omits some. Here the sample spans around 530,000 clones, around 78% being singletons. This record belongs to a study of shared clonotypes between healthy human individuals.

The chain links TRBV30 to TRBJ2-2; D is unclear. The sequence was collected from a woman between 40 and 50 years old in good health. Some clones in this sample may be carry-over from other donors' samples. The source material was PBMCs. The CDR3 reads CAWSVQQNTGELFF. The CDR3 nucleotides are TGTGCCTGGAGTGTGCAACAGAACACCGGGGAGCTGTTTTTT.